These 9 T cell receptor beta chains were all obtained from the same sample, sequenced in a study of long-term antiretroviral therapy in people with HIV (dated by TCRdb to between 2021 and 2024). Sequencing of the TRB variable region was done with the immunoSEQ hsTCRB v3.0 assay at survey level resolution. TCRdb mirrors the immuneACCESS table, restricted to in-frame sequences. Some clones are absent from its copies; in checked studies, under half trace to an unresolved V gene, and the reason for the others is unknown. The sample table contains 20,000 or so clones; only one count was recorded for 76% of them. Around 9.9% of the sample comes from the top ten. The material sequenced was unsorted PBMCs, taken 0.5 years before starting antiretroviral therapy. Every receptor here comes from a man aged 18 to 30 with HIV.

The chain employs TRBV2 and TRBJ2-2; 8 nucleotides agree with TRBD1. From germline, CDR1 is SNHLY and CDR2 FYNNEI. Losses at the gene ends were 8 bases for V and 3 bases for J; bases not matched to a gene: 5. This CDR3 has 14 amino acids. The CDR3 protein is CASSPTGDTGELFF. The CDR3 coding sequence is TGTGCCAGCTCTCCGACAGGGGACACCGGGGAGCTGTTTTTT.

V usage is TRBV6-5 and J usage is TRBJ2-1; 7 bases line up with TRBD2. The CDR3 has 15 amino acids. Trimming cost V 4 bases and J 3 bases; bases outside gene matches: 6. Germline V CDR1 and CDR2: MNHEY, SVGAGI. CDR3 loop: CASSFASGIYNEQFF. The DNA of the CDR3 is TGTGCCAGCAGTTTCGCTAGCGGAATCTACAATGAGCAGTTCTTC.

V and J are TRBV27 and TRBJ2-1; 12 nucleotides align to TRBD2. V trimming: 6 bases; J trimming: 5 bases; junction bases outside the gene matches: 2. The CDR3 totals 14 residues. Germline V gives CDR1 MNHEY, CDR2 SMNVEV (reference sequence). The CDR3 DNA follows: TGTGCCAGCAGCACTAGCGGGAGGCACAATGAGCAGTTCTTC. It specifies CASSTSGRHNEQFF.

The chain has TRBV2 and TRBJ1-1; tentatively, D is TRBD1 (5 bases). The CDR3 spans 15 residues. Germline CDR1 SNHLY, CDR2 FYNNEI. The V end lost 4 bases, the J end lost 3 bases, and 15 bases lay between the germline ends. CDR3 bases: TGTGCCAGCAGTGGGGACTTTTCTCCCGACACTGAAGCTTTCTTT. Protein sequence: CASSGDFSPDTEAFF.

This chain joins TRBV7-8 and TRBJ2-7; D is possibly TRBD1 (6 bases). V lost 3 bases and J 4 bases, leaving 13 bases between the germline ends. The CDR3 is 14 residues long. Germline assignment: CDR1 SGHVS and CDR2 FQNEAQ. The CDR3 loop reads CASSLGQGWYEQYF. CDR3 bases: TGTGCCAGCAGCTTGGGACAAGGGTGGTACGAGCAGTACTTC.

The chain joins TRBV7-8 to TRBJ1-6; 9 bases map to TRBD1. The germline CDR1 and CDR2 sequences are SGHVS and FQNEAQ. With V trimmed by 1 base and J by 9 bases, 4 bases remained unmatched. The CDR3 contains 15 residues. The CDR3 DNA reads as TGTGCCAGCAGCTTAGTAACAGGGGGCCGTTCACCCCTCCACTTT. It specifies CASSLVTGGRSPLHF.

The chain links TRBV27 to TRBJ1-1; D is ambiguous. In germline, CDR1 is MNHEY, CDR2 SMNVEV (reference sequence). This CDR3 contains 21 residues. V lost 2 bases to trimming and J lost 0 bases, with 28 bases between them. The DNA of the CDR3 is TGTGCCAGCAGTTTAGTGAACACTCCTAATCCTCATGGGGTAATGAACACTGAAGCTTTCTTT. Translated: CASSLVNTPNPHGVMNTEAFF.

A single count supports this clone. As DNA, the CDR3 is TGTGCCACCAGCGCGGCCCGTATGGGGAACACTGAAGCTTTCTTT. It specifies CATSAARMGNTEAFF. The V call is TRBV15, the J call TRBJ1-1; D unresolved. There are 15 residues in the CDR3. Germline assignment: CDR1 LNHNV and CDR2 YYDKDF (reference sequence). Trimming left V 5 bases short and J 1 base short, with 14 bases between.

The chain joins TRBV23-1 to TRBJ1-3; the D is unclear. TRBV23-1 is an open reading frame, and its role is uncertain. Trimming shortened V by 0 bases and J by 4 bases, and 7 bases separated the two germline ends. This CDR3 spans 14 amino acids. This CDR3 reads CASSQSGRGNTIYF. Here the CDR3 DNA reads TGCGCCAGCAGTCAATCGGGCCGCGGAAACACCATATATTTT.